Below are 10 T cell receptor beta chains sequenced from a single sample in a study of shared clonotypes between healthy human individuals. The protocol was immunoSEQ multiplex PCR, while the TCRdb copy is restricted to in-frame clones and leaves out a portion. The data show some 380,000 clones, 96% seen once. Material: memory CD8+ T cells sorted from blood. Documented subset: CD45RO+ cells pooled with CCR7-negative TemRA cells. The receptors stem from a young man in good health.

The genes are TRBV28 and TRBJ1-1; no firm D call. There are 12 residues in the CDR3. The germline V gene encodes CDR1 MDHEN and CDR2 SYDVKM. Between the trimmed V and J ends, which lost 4 bases and 5 bases, there was a span of 8 bases. The CDR3 is CASSSGGTEAFF. The CDR3 DNA follows: TGTGCCAGCAGTTCAGGAGGAACTGAAGCTTTCTTT.

About this clone: Other nucleotide sequences in the sample specify the same CDR3. V gene TRBV7-3 combines with J gene TRBJ2-6; D remains ambiguous. The length of the CDR3 is 14 residues. The germline V and J ends were trimmed by 2 bases and 1 base, with 3 bases remaining between them. Germline V gene lookup returns CDR1 SGHTA and CDR2 FQGTGA. CDR3 DNA: TGTGCCAGCAGCTTAGTATCTGGGGCCAACGTCCTGACTTTC. Residues: CASSLVSGANVLTF.

The rearrangement uses TRBV18 and TRBJ2-1; perhaps TRBD2 as D (6 bases). The germline V and J ends were trimmed by 0 bases and 10 bases, with 25 bases remaining between them. This CDR3 has 18 residues. CDR1 is KGHSH and CDR2 is LQKENI in the germline V gene. CDR3 in amino acids: CASSPPNWSGLDQLEQFF. The CDR3 coding sequence is TGTGCCAGCTCACCACCCAATTGGTCGGGACTGGACCAATTGGAGCAGTTCTTC.

This chain joins TRBV2 and TRBJ2-7; the match to TRBD2 covers 12 bases. With 5 bases clipped from V and 1 base from J, the junction kept 15 bases outside the gene matches. Germline CDR1 reads SNHLY; CDR2 reads FYNNEI. This CDR3 region has 19 residues. CDR3 residues: CASSFDRDLLAGGSYEQYF. DNA of the CDR3: TGTGCCAGCAGTTTCGACAGGGACCTACTAGCGGGAGGATCCTACGAGCAGTACTTC.

The rearrangement joins TRBV28 to TRBJ2-1; the D is unclear. CDR3 length: 14 amino acids. The V gene lost 5 bases and the J gene lost 5 bases, with 13 bases spanning the gap. CDR1 and CDR2 (germline): MDHEN, SYDVKM. DNA for the CDR3: TGTGCCAGCAGTATAAGCAGACTGGACAATGAGCAGTTCTTC. As protein: CASSISRLDNEQFF.

The rearrangement joins TRBV5-1 to TRBJ2-7; 8 bases are shared with TRBD2. The CDR3 length is 16 residues. Trimming took 7 bases from V and 4 from J; bases not matched to a gene: 16. Per germline, CDR1 SGHRS and CDR2 YFSETQ. DNA for the CDR3: TGCGCCAGCCAACAGGGTAGGAGCGGGAGTCTGTACGAGCAGTACTTC. It is translated as CASQQGRSGSLYEQYF.

The chain couples TRBV30 to TRBJ2-3, with a weak D call TRBD2 (6 bases). The CDR3 totals 13 residues. CDR1 and CDR2 (germline): GTSNPN, SVGIG (reference sequence). V was trimmed by 5 bases and J by 0 bases, leaving 9 bases between them. The CDR3: CAWGGISTDTQYF. The CDR3 DNA is TGTGCCTGGGGGGGGATAAGCACAGATACGCAGTATTTT.

The rearrangement joins TRBV6-1 to TRBJ2-5; TRBD1 aligns across 11 bases. Germline loops: CDR1 MNHNS, CDR2 SASEGT. J was trimmed by 3 bases and V by 4 bases; bases with no gene match: 1. This CDR3 comprises 14 residues. CDR3 sequence reads: CASSGTGGKETQYF. The CDR3 bases are TGTGCCAGCAGTGGGACAGGGGGCAAAGAGACCCAGTACTTC.

This rearrangement joins TRBV15 to TRBJ1-2; a possible D gene is TRBD1 (5 bases). The V end lost 3 bases, the J end lost 3 bases, and 8 bases lay between the germline ends. The CDR3 is made up of 13 amino acids. Germline values: CDR1 LNHNV, CDR2 YYDKDF (reference sequence). This chain's CDR3 is CATSRGLDYGYTF. CDR3 in DNA: TGTGCCACCAGCAGGGGGCTGGACTATGGCTACACCTTC.

This clone came up once. This chain links TRBV19 with TRBJ2-6, with D hard to call. Germline V gives CDR1 LNHDA, CDR2 SQIVND (reference sequence). V lost 4 bases to trimming and J lost 0 bases, with 10 bases between them. The CDR3 length is 16 residues. CDR3 sequence reads: CASSTLWGSGANVLTF. The CDR3 DNA sequence: TGTGCCAGTAGTACTTTATGGGGCTCTGGGGCCAACGTCCTGACTTTC.